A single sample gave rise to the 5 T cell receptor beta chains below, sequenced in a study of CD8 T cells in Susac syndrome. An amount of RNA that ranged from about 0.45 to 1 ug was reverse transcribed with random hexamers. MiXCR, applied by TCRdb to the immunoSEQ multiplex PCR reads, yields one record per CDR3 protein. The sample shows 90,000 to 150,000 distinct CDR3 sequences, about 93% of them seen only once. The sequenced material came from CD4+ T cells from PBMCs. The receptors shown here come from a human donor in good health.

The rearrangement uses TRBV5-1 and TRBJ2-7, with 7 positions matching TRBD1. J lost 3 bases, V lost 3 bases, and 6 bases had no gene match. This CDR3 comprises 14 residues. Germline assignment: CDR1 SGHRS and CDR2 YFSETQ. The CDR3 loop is CASSSRQGIYEQYF. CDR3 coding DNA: TGCGCCAGCAGCTCCCGACAGGGAATCTACGAGCAGTACTTC.

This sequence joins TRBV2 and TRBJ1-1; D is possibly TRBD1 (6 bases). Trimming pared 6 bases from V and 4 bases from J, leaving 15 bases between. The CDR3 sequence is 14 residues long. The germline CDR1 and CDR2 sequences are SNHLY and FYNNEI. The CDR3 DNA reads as TGTGCCAGCAGGGCTGGGGGGCGGGTCACTGAAGCTTTCTTT. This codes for CASRAGGRVTEAFF. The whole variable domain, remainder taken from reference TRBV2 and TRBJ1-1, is EPEVTQTPSHQVTQMGQEVILRCVPISNHLYFYWYRQILGQKVEFLVSFYNNEISEKSEIFDDQFSVERPDGSNFTLKIRSTKLEDSAMYFCASRAGGRVTEAFFGQGTRLTVV.

The CDR3 spells CASSQDRQSTDTQYF. In nucleotides, the CDR3 is TGTGCCAGCAGCCAAGATAGGCAGAGCACAGATACGCAGTATTTT. This rearrangement joins TRBV14 to TRBJ2-3, with D unclear. The CDR3 is 15 residues long. In germline, CDR1 is SGHDN, CDR2 FVKESK. The germline V and J ends were trimmed by 0 bases and 0 bases, with 7 bases remaining between them.

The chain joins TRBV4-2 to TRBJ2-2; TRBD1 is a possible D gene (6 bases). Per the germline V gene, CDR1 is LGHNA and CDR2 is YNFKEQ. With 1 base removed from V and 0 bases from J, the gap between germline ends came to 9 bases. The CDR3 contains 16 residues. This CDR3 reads CASSQAQGSNTGELFF. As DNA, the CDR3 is TGTGCCAGCAGCCAAGCGCAGGGGTCGAACACCGGGGAGCTGTTTTTT.

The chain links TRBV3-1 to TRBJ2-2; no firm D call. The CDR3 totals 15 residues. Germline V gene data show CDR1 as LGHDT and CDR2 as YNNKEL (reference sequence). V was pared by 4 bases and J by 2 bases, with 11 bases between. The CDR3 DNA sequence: TGTGCCAGCAGCCGGGCAGGCGGTAACACCGGGGAGCTGTTTTTT. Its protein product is CASSRAGGNTGELFF.